The 20 T cell receptor beta chains presented below share a single source sample, sequenced in a study of T cells after yellow fever vaccination. From the 5' RACE reads, TCRdb called clonotypes with MiXCR, one entry per CDR3 protein. Of 500,000 to 700,000 distinct CDR3 sequences in the sample, 15% to 20% were seen once. The sample consisted of PBMCs, taken 15 days after the yellow fever booster vaccination. The receptors come from a man in his thirties or forties who received the YFV17D yellow fever vaccine.

This clonotype was counted a few times. The rearrangement joins TRBV7-2 to TRBJ2-1; possibly TRBD2 for D (5 bases). V gave up 3 bases and J gave up 5 bases, with 11 bases separating them. The V gene's germline CDR1 is SGHTA and CDR2 FQGNSA. The length of the CDR3 is 14 residues. The CDR3 spells CASSFTGINNEQFF. The CDR3 DNA sequence: TGTGCCAGCAGCTTTACGGGGATAAACAATGAGCAGTTCTTC.

This chain uses TRBV10-3 with TRBJ2-7; tentative D call: TRBD2 (5 bases). This CDR3 contains 15 residues. The germline V gene encodes CDR1 ENHRY and CDR2 SYGVKD. Deletions cut 0 bases from V and 2 bases from J, with 11 bases between. CDR3 bases: TGTGCCATCAGTGAGTCGGGAGTAGGGCCCTACGAGCAGTACTTC. This gives the protein CAISESGVGPYEQYF.

J is TRBJ2-1 and V is TRBV20-1; no clear D. V lost 4 bases, J lost 8 bases, and 12 bases lay in between. CDR1 is DFQATT, CDR2 SNEGSKA, per germline (reference sequence). The CDR3 runs 12 residues. CDR3 in amino acids: CSAKVVFDEQFF. The CDR3, as DNA: TGCAGTGCTAAGGTCGTTTTCGATGAGCAGTTCTTC.

This clonotype was observed a handful of times. The chain links TRBV7-2 to TRBJ2-3, with D possibly being TRBD1 (5 bases). V was pared by 4 bases and J by 5 bases, with 19 bases between. Germline CDR1 SGHTA, CDR2 FQGNSA. This CDR3 is 16 amino acids long. The CDR3 sequence is CASSSLNRGSGDTQYF. For the CDR3, the DNA is TGTGCCAGCAGCTCCCTCAATAGGGGTTCTGGAGATACGCAGTATTTT.

The chain is built from TRBV20-1 and TRBJ2-5; D gene unclear. Germline-derived CDR1 and CDR2 are DFQATT and SNEGSKA (reference sequence). The CDR3 is 11 residues long. V gave up 5 bases and J gave up 3 bases, with 7 bases separating them. CDR3 sequence reads: CSAPPEETQYF. CDR3 bases: TGCAGTGCTCCCCCCGAAGAGACCCAGTACTTC.

The table lists this clonotype with a few counts. Here the CDR3 reads CASRLRTGDNEQFF. CDR3 coding DNA: TGCGCCAGCAGGTTGAGGACTGGCGACAATGAGCAGTTCTTC. The chain is built from TRBV5-1 and TRBJ2-1, with D perhaps matching TRBD2 (5 bases). Germline CDR1 and CDR2: SGHRS and YFSETQ. This CDR3 is 14 amino acids long. V was pared by 5 bases and J by 5 bases, with 14 bases between.

This rearrangement joins TRBV7-9 to TRBJ2-3; D uncertain. Between the trimmed V and J ends, which lost 4 bases and 2 bases, there was a span of 7 bases. Per the germline V gene, CDR1 is SEHNR and CDR2 is FQNEAQ (reference sequence). This CDR3 spans 13 amino acids. CDR3 bases: TGTGCCAGCAGCTCCGGTTACACAGATACGCAGTATTTT. Translating it yields CASSSGYTDTQYF.

This rearrangement joins TRBV20-1 to TRBJ2-2; 8 bases fit TRBD1. This CDR3 contains 13 residues. Germline CDR1 DFQATT, CDR2 SNEGSKA (reference sequence). V was clipped by 0 bases and J by 12 bases; unmatched bases: 6. In DNA, the CDR3 is TGCAGTGCTAGAGATCGCGGACAGGGAAAGCTGTTTTTT. Its translation: CSARDRGQGKLFF.

This clonotype showed up just a few times. The CDR3 sequence: CASAPGGSSYEQYF. In DNA form, the CDR3 reads TGTGCCAGCGCGCCAGGGGGTAGCTCCTACGAGCAGTACTTC. The chain is built from TRBV6-1 and TRBJ2-7, with TRBD1 matching over 7 bases. V dropped 8 bases and J dropped 0; count of bases not matched to a gene: 7. CDR3 length: 14 residues. Germline values: CDR1 MNHNS, CDR2 SASEGT.

The CDR3 protein is CATSRRQGIGGGELFF. In DNA, the CDR3 is TGTGCCACCAGCAGAAGACAGGGCATCGGAGGCGGGGAGCTGTTTTTT. The rearrangement uses TRBV15 and TRBJ2-2, with 7 bases matching TRBD1. The CDR3 runs to 16 residues. Germline-derived CDR1 and CDR2 are LNHNV and YYDKDF (reference sequence). V was pared by 2 bases and J by 7 bases, with 10 bases of the junction left unmatched.

This clonotype was seen just once. V is TRBV29-1 and J is TRBJ2-2; possibly TRBD1 or TRBD2 for D (5 bases each). Looked up from germline, CDR1 is SQVTM and CDR2 is ANQGSEA. Trimming took off 4 bases at V and 5 bases at J, with 14 bases between the two ends. CDR3 length: 14 residues. The chain's CDR3 is CSVVELRETGELFF. The DNA for the CDR3 is TGCAGCGTTGTTGAACTCAGGGAGACCGGGGAGCTGTTTTTT.

CDR3 nucleotides: TGTGCCTGGGGGACTAGCGGGTACGGGGGGACCCAGTACTTC. Its protein is CAWGTSGYGGTQYF. This chain connects TRBV30 to TRBJ2-5; 12 nucleotides agree with TRBD2. This CDR3 is built from 14 residues. Trimming removed 5 bases from V and 7 bases from J; junction bases left unmatched: 8. The germline gives CDR1 GTSNPN, CDR2 SVGIG (reference sequence). Complete variable domain (other parts from reference TRBV30 and TRBJ2-5): SQTIHQWPATLVQPVGSPLSLECTVEGTSNPNLYWYRQAAGRGLQLLFYSVGIGQISSEVPQNLSASRPQDRQFILSSKKLLLSDSGFYLCAWGTSGYGGTQYFGPGTRLLVL.

The chain links TRBV3-1 to TRBJ2-7; 10 bases map to TRBD2. This CDR3 region has 13 residues. Germline lookup yields CDR1 LGHDT and CDR2 YNNKEL (reference sequence). J was trimmed by 5 bases and V by 4 bases; bases with no gene match: 2. As DNA, the CDR3 is TGTGCCAGCAGCCGACTAGCGGGTAACGAGCAGTACTTC. Protein sequence: CASSRLAGNEQYF.

This clonotype turned up a few times. V gene TRBV28 combines with J gene TRBJ1-2; D gene uncertain. The CDR3 runs 13 residues. The V end lost 10 bases, the J end lost 2 bases, and 14 bases lay between the germline ends. Germline CDR1 and CDR2: MDHEN and SYDVKM. The CDR3, as DNA: TGTGCCATCAGAGATGGGAGGAACTATGGCTACACCTTC. Protein product: CAIRDGRNYGYTF.

This clonotype was picked up a small number of times. This chain links TRBV18 with TRBJ2-2; D unclear. This CDR3 has 13 residues. CDR1 KGHSH and CDR2 LQKENI come from the germline V gene. V was pared by 3 bases and J by 6 bases, with 8 bases between. The CDR3, as DNA: TGTGCCAGCTCACCCCGATGGGCCGGGGAGCTGTTTTTT. It specifies CASSPRWAGELFF.

This rearrangement joins TRBV11-2 to TRBJ2-3; a weak D match, TRBD1 (6 bases). The length of the CDR3 is 18 residues. The V gene's germline CDR1 is SGHAT and CDR2 FQNNGV. V lost 5 bases and J lost 0, with 21 bases in between. As DNA, the CDR3 is TGTGCCAGCAGCCGTATGGGGGCACTTCCTCACAGCACAGATACGCAGTATTTT. It is translated as CASSRMGALPHSTDTQYF.

This clonotype was observed many times. The CDR3 spells CASSFNRNTEAFF. Here the CDR3 DNA reads TGTGCCAGCAGTTTTAACAGGAACACTGAAGCTTTCTTT. The V call is TRBV12-3 or TRBV12-4, the J call TRBJ1-1; D not resolved. CDR3 length: 13 amino acids. V dropped 3 bases and J dropped 1 base, with 6 bases sitting between them.

The table lists this clonotype with a few counts. The chain uses TRBV5-1 and TRBJ2-1, with TRBD2 matching 7 bases. Germline CDR1 SGHRS, CDR2 YFSETQ. With V trimmed by 5 bases and J by 8 bases, 7 bases remained unmatched. This CDR3 is 13 amino acids long. CDR3 protein: CASSYMGGDEQFF. The CDR3 region has the DNA TGCGCCAGCAGTTACATGGGGGGGGATGAGCAGTTCTTC.

The rearrangement uses TRBV11-1 and TRBJ2-1, with 16 bases lining up with TRBD2. V was clipped by 5 bases and J by 5 bases; unmatched bases: 15. Per the germline V gene, CDR1 is SGHAT and CDR2 is FQDESV (reference sequence). The CDR3 spans 20 residues. The CDR3 DNA is TGTGCCAGCAGCAAAGACCCGGGACTAGCGGGAGGGAGTCGTAACAATGAGCAGTTCTTC. This encodes CASSKDPGLAGGSRNNEQFF.

The gene calls are TRBV7-2 and TRBJ2-3; 15 bases map to TRBD2. The CDR3 has 16 residues. Germline CDR1 is SGHTA and CDR2 is FQGNSA. The V and J ends lost 4 bases and 7 bases, in that order; junction bases with no gene match: 6. CDR3 region: CASSSRTSGRAHTQYF. Here the CDR3 DNA reads TGTGCCAGCAGCTCCCGGACTAGCGGGAGGGCCCATACGCAGTATTTT.